These 30 T cell receptor beta chains were sequenced from one sample in a study of blood T cell repertoires in COVID-19. Clones were sequenced by immunoSEQ multiplex PCR, and TCRdb holds only the in-frame ones, with some missing. This sample carries some 350,000 clones, around 90% of them seen once, and the ten largest clones take more than 5%. The specimen sequenced was PBMCs or T cells enriched from blood (not recorded which). Receptors originate from a young man who had recovered from COVID-19.

The chain combines TRBV11-2 with TRBJ1-4; tentative D call: TRBD1 (5 bases). Germline loops: CDR1 SGHAT, CDR2 FQNNGV. Trimming removed 5 bases from V and 5 bases from J, with 12 bases in between. This CDR3 spans 14 amino acids. In DNA form, the CDR3 reads TGTGCCAGCAGCACCGGGACTCGAAATGAAAAACTGTTTTTT. As protein: CASSTGTRNEKLFF.

This rearrangement joins TRBV2 to TRBJ2-5, with TRBD2 matching 10 bases. The CDR3 runs 17 residues. Losses at the gene ends were 2 bases for V and 2 bases for J; bases not matched to a gene: 8. Per germline, CDR1 SNHLY and CDR2 FYNNEI. This CDR3 reads CASSEPGYSGGQETQYF. CDR3 DNA: TGTGCCAGCAGTGAACCAGGATATAGCGGGGGGCAAGAGACCCAGTACTTC.

This sequence joins TRBV2 and TRBJ2-5; possible D gene TRBD1, 6 bases. The V end lost 6 bases, the J end lost 2 bases, and 19 bases lay between the germline ends. The CDR3 is 16 amino acids. CDR1 and CDR2 (germline): SNHLY, FYNNEI. CDR3 loop: CASRAIQGQPQETQYF. The DNA for the CDR3 is TGTGCCAGCAGAGCCATCCAGGGACAACCACAAGAGACCCAGTACTTC.

This clone was picked up one time. The gene calls are TRBV11-2 and TRBJ1-1; 8 bases align to TRBD1. CDR3 length: 14 amino acids. V gave up 5 bases and J gave up 8 bases; unmatched junction bases: 10. The germline V gene encodes CDR1 SGHAT and CDR2 FQNNGV. The CDR3 bases are TGTGCCAGCAGCGATCCCCGACAGGGGAGAGAAGCTTTCTTT. As protein: CASSDPRQGREAFF. Complete variable domain (other parts from reference TRBV11-2 and TRBJ1-1): EAGVAQSPRYKIIEKRQSVAFWCNPISGHATLYWYQQILGQGPKLLIQFQNNGVVDDSQLPKDRFSAERLKGVDSTLKIQPAKLEDSAVYLCASSDPRQGREAFFGQGTRLTVV.

This rearrangement joins TRBV11-2 to TRBJ2-1; possibly TRBD2 for D (6 bases). V gave up 1 base and J gave up 8 bases, with 12 bases separating them. The CDR3 totals 14 residues. Germline V gene sequence: CDR1 SGHAT, CDR2 FQNNGV. The CDR3 loop reads CASSLVLGGDEQFF. The CDR3 coding sequence is TGTGCCAGCAGCTTAGTTTTGGGGGGAGATGAGCAGTTCTTC. Together with reference TRBV11-2 and TRBJ2-1, the CDR3 gives the full variable domain: EAGVAQSPRYKIIEKRQSVAFWCNPISGHATLYWYQQILGQGPKLLIQFQNNGVVDDSQLPKDRFSAERLKGVDSTLKIQPAKLEDSAVYLCASSLVLGGDEQFFGPGTRLTVL.

This clone has just a few counts. This chain uses TRBV7-6 with TRBJ2-7; 12 bases are a match to TRBD2. Trimming at V came to 5 bases and at J to 4 bases, leaving 6 bases not matched to a gene. The CDR3 consists of 15 residues. Per the germline V gene, CDR1 is SGHVS and CDR2 is FNYEAQ. The CDR3 spells CASSRTSGAGYEQYF. The CDR3 nucleotides read TGTGCCAGCAGCAGGACTAGCGGGGCGGGATACGAGCAGTACTTC. Variable domain in full (rest from reference TRBV7-6 and TRBJ2-7): GAGVSQSPRYKVTKRGQDVALRCDPISGHVSLYWYRQALGQGPEFLTYFNYEAQQDKSGLPNDRFSAERPEGSISTLTIQRTEQRDSAMYRCASSRTSGAGYEQYFGPGTRLTVT.

V usage is TRBV7-6 and J usage is TRBJ1-6; 7 positions agree with TRBD1. The CDR3 length is 16 residues. V was pared by 5 bases and J by 3 bases, with 7 bases of the junction left unmatched. Germline lookup yields CDR1 SGHVS and CDR2 FNYEAQ. In DNA form, the CDR3 reads TGTGCCAGCAGCCTTGGACAGGCTGGCTATAATTCACCCCTCCACTTT. The encoded protein is CASSLGQAGYNSPLHF.

The V gene is TRBV7-9, the J gene TRBJ2-6, with TRBD1 matching over 10 bases. This CDR3 has 17 amino acids. V was clipped by 5 bases and J by 0 bases; unmatched bases: 4. Germline V lookup: CDR1 SEHNR, CDR2 FQNEAQ (reference sequence). This CDR3 reads CASSVGQGFSGANVLTF. DNA of the CDR3: TGTGCCAGCAGCGTGGGACAGGGGTTCTCTGGGGCCAACGTCCTGACTTTC.

The rearrangement links TRBV6-2 or TRBV6-3 to TRBJ2-1; 9 positions agree with TRBD1. The J segment lost 8 bases and the V segment lost 3 bases, leaving 8 bases of the junction unmatched. The CDR3 covers 15 residues. Germline CDR1 is MNHEY and CDR2 is SVGEGT. The chain's CDR3 is CASSYGSGQGHEQFF. In DNA form, the CDR3 reads TGTGCCAGCAGTTATGGGTCGGGACAGGGCCATGAGCAGTTCTTC.

V gene TRBV27 combines with J gene TRBJ2-7; 10 bases map to TRBD1. The V gene end was trimmed by 6 bases and the J gene end by 6 bases; junction bases not matched to a gene: 8. Germline CDR1 and CDR2: MNHEY and SMNVEV (reference sequence). The CDR3 has 14 residues. CDR3 nucleotide sequence: TGTGCCAGCAGCAACGACAGGGGGCCAACCGAGCAGTACTTC. It is translated as CASSNDRGPTEQYF.

This clone was picked up a small number of times. The chain joins TRBV11-2 to TRBJ1-6; D remains unclear. Germline lookup yields CDR1 SGHAT and CDR2 FQNNGV. This CDR3 contains 14 residues. Trimming removed 0 bases at V and 7 bases at J, with 7 bases between. CDR3 loop: CASSLDPGNSPLHF. Here the CDR3 DNA reads TGTGCCAGCAGCTTAGATCCGGGGAATTCACCCCTCCACTTT.

This chain uses TRBV27 with TRBJ1-6, with D perhaps TRBD1 (5 bases). The CDR3 has 18 residues. From germline, CDR1 is MNHEY and CDR2 SMNVEV (reference sequence). With 0 bases removed from V and 0 bases from J, the gap between germline ends came to 12 bases. The CDR3 protein is CASSLSSSGGSYNSPLHF. As DNA, the CDR3 is TGTGCCAGCAGTTTATCTTCGTCCGGGGGCTCCTATAATTCACCCCTCCACTTT.

In its sample, this clone was seen once. The V gene is TRBV20-1, the J gene TRBJ1-1; a weak D match, TRBD1 (5 bases). V lost 3 bases and J 0 bases, leaving 14 bases between the germline ends. Per germline, CDR1 DFQATT and CDR2 SNEGSKA (reference sequence). The CDR3 loop spans 15 amino acids. CDR3 sequence (DNA): TGCAGTGCTAGTGGGCGGGGGTTCATGAACACTGAAGCTTTCTTT. This translates into CSASGRGFMNTEAFF.

This rearrangement joins TRBV29-1 to TRBJ1-3; TRBD1 agrees at 10 bases. Germline V gene lookup returns CDR1 SQVTM and CDR2 ANQGSEA. After removal of 4 bases from V and 7 bases from J, the junction contained 1 base not matched to a gene. The CDR3 loop spans 12 amino acids. DNA of the CDR3: TGCAGCGTTGGGGGACAGGGGAACACCATATATTTT. Its translation: CSVGGQGNTIYF.

The V and J genes are TRBV10-3 and TRBJ1-5; D call uncertain. This CDR3 contains 16 residues. Germline assignment: CDR1 ENHRY and CDR2 SYGVKD. V lost 0 bases, J lost 1 base, and 10 bases lay in between. The CDR3 region is CAISESGGLSNQPQHF. CDR3 DNA sequence: TGTGCCATCAGTGAGTCTGGAGGACTAAGCAATCAGCCCCAGCATTTT.

The genes are TRBV28 and TRBJ2-3, with TRBD1 as a possible D gene (6 bases). Looked up from germline, CDR1 is MDHEN and CDR2 is SYDVKM. V lost 8 bases and J 2 bases, leaving 8 bases between the germline ends. The CDR3 spans 12 residues. The CDR3 loop reads CASGGTTDTQYF. The CDR3 DNA is TGTGCCAGCGGGGGCACCACAGATACGCAGTATTTT. The entire variable domain, with the rest obtained from reference TRBV28 and TRBJ2-3, is as follows: DVKVTQSSRYLVKRTGEKVFLECVQDMDHENMFWYRQDPGLGLRLIYFSYDVKMKEKGDIPEGYSVSREKKERFSLILESASTNQTSMYLCASGGTTDTQYFGPGTRLTVL.

This clone came up once. The chain uses TRBV2 and TRBJ2-5; 14 nucleotides line up with TRBD2. Per the germline V gene, CDR1 is SNHLY and CDR2 is FYNNEI. The junction had 8 bases not matched to a gene; V was cut back by 6 bases and J by 5 bases. The length of the CDR3 is 16 residues. The CDR3 spells CASRGTSGGPTETQYF. DNA for the CDR3: TGTGCCAGCAGGGGGACTAGCGGGGGCCCCACGGAGACCCAGTACTTC.

Only one count was recorded for this clone. Different DNA sequences within this sample yield the same CDR3. The gene calls are TRBV28 and TRBJ1-5; 10 bases are shared with TRBD1. The junction had 2 bases not matched to a gene; V was cut back by 5 bases and J by 4 bases. CDR1 MDHEN and CDR2 SYDVKM come from the germline V gene. This CDR3 comprises 14 residues. The CDR3 loop is CASSRDRGNQPQHF. In DNA form, the CDR3 reads TGTGCCAGCAGTCGGGACAGGGGTAATCAGCCCCAGCATTTT.

This chain uses TRBV11-3 with TRBJ2-1, with D possibly matching TRBD2 (5 bases). Trimming removed 4 bases at V and 0 bases at J, with 10 bases between. The CDR3 consists of 15 residues. From germline, CDR1 is SGHNT and CDR2 YENEEA. CDR3 sequence reads: CASSSGIGSYNEQFF. CDR3 nucleotide sequence: TGTGCCAGCAGCTCGGGGATCGGCTCCTACAATGAGCAGTTCTTC. Looking up the rest from reference TRBV11-3 and TRBJ2-1 gives the full variable domain: EAGVVQSPRYKIIEKKQPVAFWCNPISGHNTLYWYLQNLGQGPELLIRYENEEAVDDSQLPKDRFSAERLKGVDSTLKIQPAELGDSAVYLCASSSGIGSYNEQFFGPGTRLTVL.

The rearrangement links TRBV2 to TRBJ1-4; D may be TRBD1 (6 bases). Germline V gene lookup returns CDR1 SNHLY and CDR2 FYNNEI. Trimming pared 3 bases from V and 11 bases from J, leaving 13 bases between. The CDR3 extends over 13 amino acids. CDR3 DNA: TGTGCCAGCAGTGAGCCCAGGGGTGGGAAACTGTTTTTT. Residues: CASSEPRGGKLFF.

This chain connects TRBV15 to TRBJ2-3; TRBD2 aligns across 7 bases. The CDR3 has 17 residues. CDR1 is LNHNV, CDR2 YYDKDF, per germline (reference sequence). J was trimmed by 6 bases and V by 6 bases; bases with no gene match: 18. The CDR3 spells CATRARRGTDPGDTQYF. The CDR3 DNA reads as TGTGCCACCAGGGCCCGGCGGGGGACCGACCCGGGGGATACGCAGTATTTT.

The chain joins TRBV2 to TRBJ1-1; TRBD1 matches 9 bases. This CDR3 has 19 residues. J lost 1 base, V lost 4 bases, and 16 bases had no gene match. CDR1 and CDR2 from the germline V gene are SNHLY and FYNNEI. The CDR3 DNA reads TGTGCCAGCAGTGCCCGGGACAGGGTGACGGCAGAGGGGAACACTGAAGCTTTCTTT. Its translation is CASSARDRVTAEGNTEAFF. The full variable domain, completed using reference TRBV2 and TRBJ1-1, is EPEVTQTPSHQVTQMGQEVILRCVPISNHLYFYWYRQILGQKVEFLVSFYNNEISEKSEIFDDQFSVERPDGSNFTLKIRSTKLEDSAMYFCASSARDRVTAEGNTEAFFGQGTRLTVV.

The rearrangement joins TRBV18 to TRBJ1-2; TRBD1 matches 7 bases. Germline V lookup: CDR1 KGHSH, CDR2 LQKENI. This CDR3 is 14 amino acids long. The trim removed 0 bases at V and 4 bases at J, leaving 2 bases unmatched. The CDR3 loop reads CASSPPRDSYGYTF. The CDR3 DNA reads TGTGCCAGCTCACCACCCCGGGACAGCTATGGCTACACCTTC.

The V and J genes are TRBV21-1 and TRBJ2-6; TRBD1 is the table's D call and was not checked against the DNA. TRBV21-1 is an annotated pseudogene. This CDR3 is built from 14 residues. The CDR3 spells CASRRQRMSNVLTF. DNA of the CDR3: TGTGCCAGCAGAAGACAGAGGATGTCCAACGTCCTGACTTTC.

The chain couples TRBV15 to TRBJ1-5, with D possibly TRBD1 on 5 matching bases. Germline CDR1 is LNHNV and CDR2 is YYDKDF (reference sequence). V lost 0 bases to trimming and J lost 5 bases, with 17 bases between them. This CDR3 spans 17 amino acids. The CDR3, as DNA: TGTGCCACCAGCAGAGATGGCGCTCCAGGGTATGATCAGCCCCAGCATTTT. It is translated as CATSRDGAPGYDQPQHF.

The V and J genes are TRBV9 and TRBJ2-7; 8 bases fit TRBD1. The germline V gene has CDR1 SGDLS and CDR2 YYNGEE. The CDR3 totals 13 residues. The ends lost 3 bases at V and 4 bases at J; junction bases unmatched: 3. The CDR3 here is CASSEDRGYEQYF. CDR3 nucleotide sequence: TGTGCCAGCAGCGAAGACAGGGGATACGAGCAGTACTTC. The whole variable domain, filled in from reference TRBV9 and TRBJ2-7, reads DSGVTQTPKHLITATGQRVTLRCSPRSGDLSVYWYQQSLDQGLQFLIQYYNGEERAKGNILERFSAQQFPDLHSELNLSSLELGDSALYFCASSEDRGYEQYFGPGTRLTVT.

This clone appeared a single time. The genes are TRBV9 and TRBJ2-5, with D possibly matching TRBD1 (5 bases). From germline, CDR1 is SGDLS and CDR2 YYNGEE. This CDR3 has 14 residues. V was clipped by 0 bases and J by 4 bases, with 10 bases between them. As DNA, the CDR3 is TGTGCCAGCAGCGTAGTTCCAGGGTCAGAGACCCAGTACTTC. It codes for CASSVVPGSETQYF.

The chain combines TRBV10-3 with TRBJ1-1; TRBD1 aligns across 9 bases. V dropped 5 bases and J dropped 5; count of bases not matched to a gene: 15. The CDR3 extends over 17 amino acids. The germline gives CDR1 ENHRY, CDR2 SYGVKD. The CDR3 region has the DNA TGTGCCATCAGTCCCCCACCCTTACAGGGGGCGAGGACTGAAGCTTTCTTT. Encoded protein: CAISPPPLQGARTEAFF.

The rearrangement links TRBV19 to TRBJ2-7, with D hard to call. Germline values: CDR1 LNHDA, CDR2 SQIVND (reference sequence). The CDR3 spans 16 residues. Trimming took off 3 bases at V and 3 bases at J, with 18 bases between the two ends. CDR3 in DNA: TGTGCCAGTAGTATGTTTCTCGGCGGCAGAGGCTACGAGCAGTACTTC. Protein product: CASSMFLGGRGYEQYF.

The rearrangement uses TRBV27 and TRBJ1-5, with TRBD1 identical over 9 bases. CDR3 size: 16 residues. CDR1 and CDR2 (germline): MNHEY, SMNVEV (reference sequence). J gave up 6 bases and V 5 bases, and 11 bases lay outside the gene matches. CDR3: CASSGTGTGRSQPQHF. As DNA, the CDR3 is TGTGCCAGCAGTGGCACCGGGACAGGGCGCAGTCAGCCCCAGCATTTT.